The present T cell receptor (beta chain) was sequenced within a study of OX40 agonist ivuxolimab in advanced cancers. The assay was immunoSEQ multiplex PCR, and TCRdb's table has in-frame clones only and misses some. This table holds approximately 100,000 clones, about 90% found once. V lost 5 bases and J lost 11, with 10 bases in between. This CDR3 spans 10 amino acids. The germline CDR1 and CDR2 sequences are DFQATT and SNEGSKA (reference sequence). The chain has TRBV20-1 and TRBJ2-1; D is unclear. The sequence was collected from an adult with an advanced solid tumor such as melanoma, head and neck, liver or kidney cancer. The specimen was CD4+ or CD8+ T cells sorted from blood, collected in a trial of the OX40 agonist ivuxolimab. The CDR3 spells CSAFSTQQFF. CDR3 sequence (DNA): TGCAGTGCTTTTTCTACCCAGCAGTTCTTC.